Each of the 24 T cell receptor beta chains below was sequenced from the same sample in a study of Graves' ophthalmopathy and Graves' hyperthyroidism. RNA transcripts yielded amplified TCR beta CDR3 regions. The library came from an HTBI-primed first-round RT-PCR and a second-round multiplex PCR. TCRdb reanalysed the multiplex PCR reads using MiXCR and keeps one entry per CDR3 protein. Among roughly 420,000 distinct CDR3 sequences listed, 21% were seen once. Sequencing was performed on peripheral blood. These receptor sequences come from a woman in her late teens or twenties with stable Graves' hyperthyroidism.

J is TRBJ1-1 and V is TRBV5-5; 8 bases are a match to TRBD1. This CDR3 has 16 amino acids. V trimming: 3 bases; J trimming: 3 bases; junction bases outside the gene matches: 10. CDR1 and CDR2 from the germline V gene are SGHKS and YYEKEE (reference sequence). CDR3 in amino acids: CASSWKPTGVDTEAFF. For the CDR3, the DNA is TGTGCCAGCAGCTGGAAACCGACAGGGGTCGACACTGAAGCTTTCTTT.

This clonotype was observed at least ten times. The CDR3 sequence: CASSLRPSSGNTIYF. CDR3 nucleotides: TGTGCCAGCAGTTTGAGGCCTTCCTCTGGAAACACCATATATTTT. The rearrangement joins TRBV28 to TRBJ1-3; D not resolved. The CDR3 extends over 15 amino acids. The V and J ends lost 3 bases and 0 bases respectively, with 9 bases between them. CDR1 is MDHEN, CDR2 SYDVKM, per germline. The variable domain in full, with the rest retrieved from reference TRBV28 and TRBJ1-3, is DVKVTQSSRYLVKRTGEKVFLECVQDMDHENMFWYRQDPGLGLRLIYFSYDVKMKEKGDIPEGYSVSREKKERFSLILESASTNQTSMYLCASSLRPSSGNTIYFGEGSWLTVV.

CDR3 loop: CASSLTRTGGDEQYF. DNA for the CDR3: TGTGCCAGCAGTTTAACCCGGACAGGGGGGGACGAGCAGTACTTC. The genes are TRBV27 and TRBJ2-7; 10 bases line up with TRBD1. Trimming at V came to 2 bases and at J to 5 bases, leaving 6 bases not matched to a gene. CDR1 and CDR2 from the germline V gene are MNHEY and SMNVEV (reference sequence). The CDR3 has 15 residues.

This clonotype appeared many times. The chain combines TRBV6-2 or TRBV6-3 with TRBJ1-3; D may be TRBD1 (6 bases). The V end lost 6 bases, the J end lost 4 bases, and 16 bases lay between the germline ends. The CDR3 length is 15 residues. CDR1 and CDR2 (germline): MNHEY, SVGEGT. Here the CDR3 DNA reads TGTGCCAGCAGCCGGACAGAAATGAAGGGAAACACCATATATTTT. It encodes CASSRTEMKGNTIYF.

This clonotype has at least ten counts. V is TRBV27 and J is TRBJ1-5; perhaps TRBD1 as D (5 bases). This CDR3 region has 13 residues. V gave up 3 bases and J gave up 5 bases, with 8 bases separating them. The germline CDR1 and CDR2 sequences are MNHEY and SMNVEV (reference sequence). The CDR3 DNA follows: TGTGCCAGCAGTTTCAGGGTCGATCAGCCCCAGCATTTT. Encoded protein: CASSFRVDQPQHF.

This clonotype appeared many times. It may be a read error: a sequence one base away is much more abundant. The genes are TRBV11-2 and TRBJ2-5; tentative D call: TRBD1 (6 bases). The CDR3 spans 16 residues. CDR1 and CDR2 from the germline V gene are SGHAT and FQNNGV. CDR3 nucleotides: TGTGCCAGCAGCTTAGCGATACAGGGTCCCCGAGAGACCAAGTACTTC. It specifies CASSLAIQGPRETKYF.

This clonotype appeared many times. The gene calls are TRBV12-3 or TRBV12-4 and TRBJ2-2; the match to TRBD2 covers 16 bases. This CDR3 has 15 residues. With V trimmed by 5 bases and J by 6 bases, 0 bases remained unmatched. The CDR3 here is CASSGTSGRAGELFF. CDR3 coding DNA: TGTGCCAGCAGTGGGACTAGCGGGAGGGCCGGGGAGCTGTTTTTT.

At least ten counts were recorded for this clonotype. The genes are TRBV30 and TRBJ1-2; D possibly corresponds to TRBD1 (6 bases). Germline V gives CDR1 GTSNPN, CDR2 SVGIG (reference sequence). The CDR3 consists of 13 residues. V was shortened by 3 bases and J by 8 bases, with 16 bases between the two germline ends. CDR3 protein: CAWSPTGFFGYTF. CDR3 bases: TGTGCCTGGAGCCCAACAGGGTTTTTCGGCTACACCTTC.

The rearrangement joins TRBV19 to TRBJ2-7; TRBD2 matches at 11 bases. Unmatched junction bases numbered 4, after V lost 5 bases and J lost 1 base. Germline values: CDR1 LNHDA, CDR2 SQIVND (reference sequence). CDR3 length: 15 amino acids. The CDR3 spells CASSDGTSGSYEQYF. DNA for the CDR3: TGTGCCAGTAGTGACGGGACTAGCGGATCCTACGAGCAGTACTTC.

This clonotype was observed many times. CDR3: CASSIGDNYEQYF. The CDR3 DNA follows: TGCGCCAGCAGCATCGGGGACAACTACGAGCAGTACTTC. The chain links TRBV5-1 to TRBJ2-7; TRBD1 might be the D (6 bases). The V end lost 4 bases, the J end lost 3 bases, and 11 bases lay between the germline ends. The CDR3 length is 13 residues. From germline, CDR1 is SGHRS and CDR2 YFSETQ.

This clonotype has at least ten counts. The V and J genes are TRBV27 and TRBJ1-3; the D gene is possibly TRBD1 (6 bases). The V gene lost 5 bases and the J gene lost 2 bases, with 10 bases spanning the gap. CDR3 length: 14 amino acids. Per germline, CDR1 MNHEY and CDR2 SMNVEV (reference sequence). The CDR3 DNA follows: TGTGCCAGCAGTGCCACAGGGACTGGAAACACCATATATTTT. It translates to CASSATGTGNTIYF.

This clonotype has at least ten counts. This chain links TRBV10-3 with TRBJ1-1, with TRBD1 as a possible D gene (5 bases). The CDR3 extends over 13 amino acids. Germline-derived CDR1 and CDR2 are ENHRY and SYGVKD. V lost 0 bases and J lost 4, with 6 bases in between. The CDR3, as DNA: TGTGCCATCAGTGAGTCGGGGGGCACTGAAGCTTTCTTT. Translating it yields CAISESGGTEAFF.

This clonotype has ten or more counts. The chain has TRBV6-2 or TRBV6-3 and TRBJ2-7, with TRBD2 identical over 14 bases. Germline loops: CDR1 MNHEY, CDR2 SVGEGT. CDR3 length: 17 residues. V lost 4 bases, J lost 2 bases, and 7 bases stayed unmatched. The CDR3 region has the DNA TGTGCCAGCAGTTCCCCTGGACTAGCGGGAGGCCCCTACGAGCAGTACTTC. The encoded protein is CASSSPGLAGGPYEQYF.

This chain joins TRBV18 and TRBJ2-7, with a possible D match to TRBD1 (5 bases). The CDR3 runs to 13 residues. V lost 3 bases and J lost 6, with 12 bases in between. Germline V gene lookup returns CDR1 KGHSH and CDR2 LQKENI. DNA for the CDR3: TGTGCCAGCTCACCGACGACAGCGAGCGAGCAGTACTTC. Its translation: CASSPTTASEQYF.

The rearrangement joins TRBV11-2 to TRBJ1-1; 9 bases are a match to TRBD1. V gave up 5 bases and J gave up 8 bases; unmatched junction bases: 12. Germline V gene lookup returns CDR1 SGHAT and CDR2 FQNNGV. This CDR3 contains 15 residues. CDR3 amino acids: CASSPLFNRGREAFF. The CDR3 DNA reads as TGTGCCAGCAGCCCACTGTTTAACAGGGGGCGGGAAGCTTTCTTT.

At least ten counts were recorded for this clonotype. The chain links TRBV6-1 to TRBJ1-2, with D perhaps matching TRBD1 (6 bases). The CDR3 extends over 15 amino acids. V shed 2 bases and J shed 1 base, with 11 bases lying between them. Germline V gives CDR1 MNHNS, CDR2 SASEGT. CDR3 DNA sequence: TGTGCCAGCAGTGAATCGGGGGCTTTTAACTATGGCTACACCTTC. It yields the protein CASSESGAFNYGYTF.

This clonotype was seen repeatedly, ten times or more. The rearrangement links TRBV7-8 to TRBJ2-2; the D gene is possibly TRBD2 (5 bases). Germline-derived CDR1 and CDR2 are SGHVS and FQNEAQ. V was cut by 4 bases and J by 7 bases, with 10 bases left in between. This CDR3 spans 13 amino acids. DNA for the CDR3: TGTGCCAGCAGCTGGACTTATGACGGGGAGCTGTTTTTT. Amino acids: CASSWTYDGELFF.

V gene TRBV5-1 combines with J gene TRBJ2-5, with D possibly being TRBD2 (5 bases). The CDR3 covers 15 residues. The germline V and J ends were trimmed by 0 bases and 0 bases, with 9 bases remaining between them. The germline V gene encodes CDR1 SGHRS and CDR2 YFSETQ. The CDR3 DNA follows: TGCGCCAGCAGCTTGGCAGGTAGCGACCAAGAGACCCAGTACTTC. It encodes CASSLAGSDQETQYF.

The table lists this clonotype with many counts. The V and J genes are TRBV7-8 and TRBJ2-5; 13 nucleotides agree with TRBD2. Trimming took 5 bases from V and 4 from J; bases not matched to a gene: 10. The length of the CDR3 is 17 residues. The germline CDR1 and CDR2 sequences are SGHVS and FQNEAQ. CDR3: CASSLPGLAGSGETQYF. Written as DNA, the CDR3 is TGTGCCAGCAGCCTGCCGGGACTAGCGGGATCGGGAGAGACCCAGTACTTC.

To note about this clonotype: This CDR3 fails to terminate in the conserved phenylalanine or tryptophan, so it likely reflects a read error. V usage is TRBV6-5 and J usage is TRBJ2-2; D tentatively fits TRBD1 or TRBD2 (6 bases each). From germline, CDR1 is MNHEY and CDR2 SVGAGI. Trimming stripped 2 bases from V and 5 bases from J, with 18 bases between. This CDR3 is built from 17 residues. CDR3 sequence reads: CASSYSRGAYRTGELFL. DNA for the CDR3: TGTGCCAGCAGTTACAGTAGGGGGGCTTATAGGACCGGGGAGCTGTTTCTT.

This clonotype was counted at least ten times. V and J are TRBV25-1 and TRBJ2-5; TRBD2 might be the D (6 bases). From germline, CDR1 is MGHDK and CDR2 SYGVNS. The CDR3 has 17 residues. Between the trimmed V and J ends, which lost 3 bases and 5 bases, there was a span of 22 bases. CDR3 loop: CASSDPGVRGTRETQYF. CDR3 sequence (DNA): TGTGCCAGCAGTGATCCGGGGGTGAGGGGTACCCGTGAGACCCAGTACTTC. The full variable domain, with the rest looked up from reference TRBV25-1 and TRBJ2-5, is EADIYQTPRYLVIGTGKKITLECSQTMGHDKMYWYQQDPGMELHLIHYSYGVNSTEKGDLSSESTVSRIRTEHFPLTLESARPSHTSQYLCASSDPGVRGTRETQYFGPGTRLLVL.

Remarks on this clonotype: This clone may be a read error of a much larger clone one base away. The chain recombines TRBV30 with TRBJ2-2, with 7 bases that match TRBD1. This CDR3 is built from 16 residues. J gave up 5 bases and V 1 base, and 10 bases lay outside the gene matches. The germline gives CDR1 GTSNPN, CDR2 SVGIG (reference sequence). The CDR3 protein is CAWSARGRGLTGELFF. The CDR3 coding sequence is TGTGCCTGGAGTGCACGGGGCAGGGGGTTAACCGGGGAGCTGTTTTTT. The full variable domain, with the rest looked up from reference TRBV30 and TRBJ2-2, is SQTIHQWPATLVQPVGSPLSLECTVEGTSNPNLYWYRQAAGRGLQLLFYSVGIGQISSEVPQNLSASRPQDRQFILSSKKLLLSDSGFYLCAWSARGRGLTGELFFGEGSRLTVL.

On this clonotype: A much larger clone is a single base away; this may be a read error. Lacking the conserved final phenylalanine or tryptophan, this CDR3 likely reflects a read error. The chain links TRBV20-1 to TRBJ2-2; maybe TRBD1 (7 bases). This CDR3 contains 17 residues. Looked up from germline, CDR1 is DFQATT and CDR2 is SNEGSKA (reference sequence). Deletions cut 1 base from V and 6 bases from J, with 21 bases between. The CDR3 here is CSARVTPDRRGAGELFL. As DNA, the CDR3 is TGCAGTGCTAGAGTAACCCCGGACAGGCGGGGTGCCGGGGAGCTGTTTTTG.

J is TRBJ2-7 and V is TRBV12-3 or TRBV12-4; the D is unclear. The CDR3 length is 12 residues. V was shortened by 2 bases and J by 6 bases, with 8 bases between the two germline ends. CDR3 sequence (DNA): TGTGCCAGCAGTTTAATGATACTCGAGCAGTACTTC. Its translation: CASSLMILEQYF.